This T cell receptor beta chain was recovered during a study of cytomegalovirus exposure and HLA in healthy donors. Whole-study findings and limits: Using a false discovery rate of 0.05, a later analysis showed that around 16,000 TCR beta sequences were associated with HLA alleles. In a later analysis, a missense DCLRE1C variant was linked to TCR beta V- and J-gene trimming. Later on, an analysis showed TCR association rates differing by HLA locus, with DRB1 the most and HLA-C the fewest. Sequencing depth across donors, presence/absence analyses assumed, was roughly uniform.

The PCR used 60 Vbeta and 13 Jbeta primers. Assay used: immunoSEQ multiplex PCR; TCRdb lists only in-frame clones, some missing. Among around 210,000 clones, around 75% were seen once, and the ten largest hold approximately 0.39%. Germline CDR1 is DFQATT and CDR2 is SNEGSKA (reference sequence). Trimming left V 4 bases short and J 11 bases short, with 11 bases between. The CDR3 loop spans 10 amino acids. On this clone itself: Its cognate antigen is unknown.

This receptor was identified in a male donor in good health and CMV-seropositive. Source material: PBMCs. The chain carries TRBV20-1 and TRBJ1-1; D is unresolved. CDR3 loop: CSANKAGAFF. The CDR3 nucleotides read TGCAGTGCTAATAAGGCGGGGGCTTTCTTT.